This T cell receptor (beta chain) comes out of a study of beta chain features in type 1 diabetes. Study-wide results and limits: Patients' naive, central memory and regulatory TCRB repertoires appeared more alike than those of healthy donors. In patients and controls equally, PCR might favor templates that are shorter.

As every portion of the isolated RNA was reverse transcribed, the sequencing read expressed TCRB transcripts. Clones were sequenced by immunoSEQ multiplex PCR, and TCRdb holds only the in-frame ones, with some missing. Of some 270,000 clones listed, around 7.8% are singletons. This clone has more than one count but fewer than ten. As yet, its antigen is unknown. Using CD45RO/CCR7/CD25/CD127/CD95/CD27, CD4+ naive, central memory, regulatory and stem cell-like memory cells were sorted. Every sorted population was more than 95% pure. Sequencing was carried out using central memory CD4+ T cells from blood. This sequence originates from a woman aged 18-35 years in good health.

CDR3 sequence reads: CASRVRDSAYNQPQHF. In nucleotides, the CDR3 is TGTGCCAGTAGAGTCAGGGACAGCGCATACAATCAGCCCCAGCATTTT. The V call is TRBV19, the J call TRBJ1-5, with TRBD1 matching over 7 bases. The V gene's germline CDR1 is LNHDA and CDR2 SQIVND (reference sequence). There are 16 residues in the CDR3. Trimming cost V 6 bases and J 3 bases; bases outside gene matches: 11.